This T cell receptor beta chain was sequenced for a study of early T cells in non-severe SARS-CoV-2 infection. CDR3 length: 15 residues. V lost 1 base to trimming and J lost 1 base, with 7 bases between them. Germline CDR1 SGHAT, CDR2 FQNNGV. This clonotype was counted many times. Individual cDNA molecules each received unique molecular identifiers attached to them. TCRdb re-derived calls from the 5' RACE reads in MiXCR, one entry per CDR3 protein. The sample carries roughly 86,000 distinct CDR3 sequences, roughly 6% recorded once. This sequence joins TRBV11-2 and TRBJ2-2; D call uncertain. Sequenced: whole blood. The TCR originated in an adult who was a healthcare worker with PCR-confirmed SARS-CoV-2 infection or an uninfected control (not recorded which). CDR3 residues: CASSLGSRNTGELFF. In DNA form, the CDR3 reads TGTGCCAGCAGCTTAGGTTCGAGGAACACCGGGGAGCTGTTTTTT.